The subject of this entry is one T cell receptor (beta chain). Its antigen is still unknown. PCR amplification relied on 60 Vbeta primers (plus 13 Jbeta primers). The method was immunoSEQ multiplex PCR; TCRdb's version includes in-frame clones alone and lacks a portion of them. This table has roughly 110,000 clones, 74% appearing once. The sample comes from a study of cytomegalovirus exposure and HLA in healthy donors. General study points: Segments of the TCR beta V type were, in most cases, productive about 90% or about 30% of the time in an earlier analysis. Through in vitro validation, three CMV-associated chains were shown to be specific for CMV antigens. Reports described diagnosis of cytomegalovirus status by the classifier as highly specific and sensitive. Trimming of TCR beta V- and J-genes showed a link, identified in a later analysis, to a missense DCLRE1C variant.

The CDR3 sequence is 14 residues long. Per the germline V gene, CDR1 is MNHNY and CDR2 is SVGAGI (reference sequence). The germline V and J ends were trimmed by 1 base and 6 bases, with 12 bases remaining between them. The sample comprised PBMCs. The chain uses TRBV6-6 and TRBJ1-2; D is possibly TRBD1 (6 bases). This receptor was identified in a man aged 25-45 years in good health and CMV-seropositive. This chain's CDR3 is CASSYWAQGNGYTF. CDR3 DNA: TGTGCCAGCAGTTACTGGGCCCAGGGGAATGGCTACACCTTC.